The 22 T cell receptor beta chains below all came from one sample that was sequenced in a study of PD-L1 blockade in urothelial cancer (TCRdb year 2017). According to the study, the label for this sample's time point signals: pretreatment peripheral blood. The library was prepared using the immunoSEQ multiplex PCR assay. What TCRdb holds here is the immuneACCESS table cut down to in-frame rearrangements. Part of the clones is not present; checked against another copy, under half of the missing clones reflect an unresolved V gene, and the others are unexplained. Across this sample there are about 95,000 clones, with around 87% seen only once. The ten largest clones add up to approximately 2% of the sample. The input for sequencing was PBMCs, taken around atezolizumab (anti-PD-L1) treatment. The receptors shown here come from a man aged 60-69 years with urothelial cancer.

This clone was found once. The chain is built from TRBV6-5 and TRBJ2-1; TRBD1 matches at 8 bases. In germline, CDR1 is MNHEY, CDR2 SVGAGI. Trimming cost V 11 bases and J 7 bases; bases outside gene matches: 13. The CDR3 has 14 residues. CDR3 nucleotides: TGTGCCGCCACGACAGGACAGGGTGTGAATGAGCAGTTCTTC. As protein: CAATTGQGVNEQFF.

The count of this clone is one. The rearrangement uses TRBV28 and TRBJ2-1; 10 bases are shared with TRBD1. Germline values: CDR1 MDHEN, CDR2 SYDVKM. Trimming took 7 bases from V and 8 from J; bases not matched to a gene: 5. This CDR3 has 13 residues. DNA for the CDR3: TGTGCCAGCACACGGGACAGGGGCGATGAGCAGTTCTTC. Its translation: CASTRDRGDEQFF.

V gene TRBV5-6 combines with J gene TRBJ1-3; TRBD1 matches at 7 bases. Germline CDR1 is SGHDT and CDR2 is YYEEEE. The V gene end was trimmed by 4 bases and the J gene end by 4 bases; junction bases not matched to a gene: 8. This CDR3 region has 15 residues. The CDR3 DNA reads TGTGCCAGCAGCCTAAGGGGACAGTCAGGAAACACCATATATTTT. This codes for CASSLRGQSGNTIYF.

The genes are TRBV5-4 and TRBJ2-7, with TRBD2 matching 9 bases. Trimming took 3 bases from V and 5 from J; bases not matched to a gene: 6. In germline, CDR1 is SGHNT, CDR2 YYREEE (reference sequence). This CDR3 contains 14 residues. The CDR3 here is CASSSGGTSNEQYF. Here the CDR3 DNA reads TGTGCCAGCAGCTCTGGTGGGACTAGCAACGAGCAGTACTTC.

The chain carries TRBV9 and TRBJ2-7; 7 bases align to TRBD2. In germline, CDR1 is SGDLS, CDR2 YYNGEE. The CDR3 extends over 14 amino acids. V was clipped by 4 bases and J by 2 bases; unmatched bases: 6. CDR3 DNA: TGTGCCAGCAGCCCCGGACTAGGTACCTACGAGCAGTACTTC. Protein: CASSPGLGTYEQYF.

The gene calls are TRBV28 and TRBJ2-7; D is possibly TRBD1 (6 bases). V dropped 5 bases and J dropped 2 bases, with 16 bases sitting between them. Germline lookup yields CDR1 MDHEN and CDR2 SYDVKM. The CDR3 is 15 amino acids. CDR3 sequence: CASSAGGPRAYEQYF. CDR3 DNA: TGTGCCAGCAGTGCTGGGGGCCCTAGGGCCTACGAGCAGTACTTC.

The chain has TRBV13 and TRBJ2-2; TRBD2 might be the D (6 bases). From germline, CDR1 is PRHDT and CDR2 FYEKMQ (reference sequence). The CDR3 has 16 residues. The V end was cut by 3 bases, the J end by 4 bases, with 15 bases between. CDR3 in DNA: TGTGCCAGCAGCTTTAGTAGCGGAATAACCACCGGGGAGCTGTTTTTT. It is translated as CASSFSSGITTGELFF.

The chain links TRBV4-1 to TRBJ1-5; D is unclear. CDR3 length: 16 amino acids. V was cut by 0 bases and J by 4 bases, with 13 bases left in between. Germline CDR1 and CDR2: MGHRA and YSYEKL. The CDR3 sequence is CASSQDPGRVNQPQHF. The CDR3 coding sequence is TGCGCCAGCAGCCAAGATCCGGGGAGGGTAAATCAGCCCCAGCATTTT.

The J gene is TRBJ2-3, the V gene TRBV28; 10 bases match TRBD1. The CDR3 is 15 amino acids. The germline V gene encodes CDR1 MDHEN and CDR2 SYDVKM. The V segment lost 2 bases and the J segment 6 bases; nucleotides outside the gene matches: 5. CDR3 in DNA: TGTGCCAGCAGTTTACCAGGGACAGGGGCTGATACGCAGTATTTT. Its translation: CASSLPGTGADTQYF.

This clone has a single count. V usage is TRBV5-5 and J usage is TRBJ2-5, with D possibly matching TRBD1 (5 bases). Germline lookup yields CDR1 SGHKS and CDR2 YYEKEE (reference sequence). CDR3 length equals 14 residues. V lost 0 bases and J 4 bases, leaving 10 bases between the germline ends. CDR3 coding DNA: TGTGCCAGCAGCTTGGGGGGCCCGGGAGAGACCCAGTACTTC. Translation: CASSLGGPGETQYF.

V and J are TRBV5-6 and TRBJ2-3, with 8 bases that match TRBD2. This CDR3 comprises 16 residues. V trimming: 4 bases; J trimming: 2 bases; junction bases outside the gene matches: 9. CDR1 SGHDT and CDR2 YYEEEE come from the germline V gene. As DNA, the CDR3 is TGTGCCAGCAGCGTACTAGCGGAATTGTCCACAGATACGCAGTATTTT. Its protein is CASSVLAELSTDTQYF.

Written as DNA, the CDR3 is TGTGCCAGCAGCTCCGGCAGGTCCTATAATTCACCCCTCCACTTT. It yields the protein CASSSGRSYNSPLHF. The chain combines TRBV7-9 with TRBJ1-6, with D hard to call. V lost 4 bases and J 1 base, leaving 8 bases between the germline ends. The CDR3 runs to 15 residues. Per germline, CDR1 SEHNR and CDR2 FQNEAQ (reference sequence).

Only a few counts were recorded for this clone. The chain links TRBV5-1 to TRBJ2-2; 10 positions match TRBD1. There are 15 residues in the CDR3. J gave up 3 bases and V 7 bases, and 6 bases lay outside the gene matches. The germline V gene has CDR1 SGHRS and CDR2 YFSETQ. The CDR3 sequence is CASGRGTGDTGELFF. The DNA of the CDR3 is TGCGCCAGCGGACGGGGGACAGGGGACACCGGGGAGCTGTTTTTT.

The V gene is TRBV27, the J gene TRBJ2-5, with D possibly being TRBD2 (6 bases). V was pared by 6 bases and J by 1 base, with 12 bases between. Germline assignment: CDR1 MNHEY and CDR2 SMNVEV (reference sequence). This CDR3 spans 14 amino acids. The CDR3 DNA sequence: TGTGCCAGCAGCCCCCGGGGGACCCAAGAGACCCAGTACTTC. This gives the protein CASSPRGTQETQYF.

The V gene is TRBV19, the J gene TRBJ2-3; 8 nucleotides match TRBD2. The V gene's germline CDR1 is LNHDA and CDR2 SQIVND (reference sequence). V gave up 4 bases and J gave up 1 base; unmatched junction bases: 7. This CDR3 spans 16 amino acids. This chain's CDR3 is CASSKNSGEGTDTQYF. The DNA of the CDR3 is TGTGCCAGTAGTAAAAATAGCGGGGAAGGCACAGATACGCAGTATTTT.

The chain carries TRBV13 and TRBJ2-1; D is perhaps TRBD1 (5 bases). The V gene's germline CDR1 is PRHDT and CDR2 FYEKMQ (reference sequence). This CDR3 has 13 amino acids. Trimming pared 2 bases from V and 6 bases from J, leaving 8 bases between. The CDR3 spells CASSLSRVNEQFF. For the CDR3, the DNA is TGTGCCAGCAGCTTATCCAGGGTCAATGAGCAGTTCTTC.

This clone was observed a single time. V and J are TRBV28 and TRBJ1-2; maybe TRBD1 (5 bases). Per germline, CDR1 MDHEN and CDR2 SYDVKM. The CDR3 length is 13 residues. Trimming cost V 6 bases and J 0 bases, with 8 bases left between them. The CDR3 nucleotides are TGTGCCAGCAGATGGGGCACTAACTATGGCTACACCTTC. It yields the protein CASRWGTNYGYTF.

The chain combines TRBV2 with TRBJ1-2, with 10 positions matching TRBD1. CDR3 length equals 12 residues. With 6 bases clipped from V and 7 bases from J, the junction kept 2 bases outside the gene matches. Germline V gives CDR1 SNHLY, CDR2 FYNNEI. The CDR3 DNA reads TGTGCCAGCAGCAGGACAGGGGGTGGCTACACCTTC. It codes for CASSRTGGGYTF.

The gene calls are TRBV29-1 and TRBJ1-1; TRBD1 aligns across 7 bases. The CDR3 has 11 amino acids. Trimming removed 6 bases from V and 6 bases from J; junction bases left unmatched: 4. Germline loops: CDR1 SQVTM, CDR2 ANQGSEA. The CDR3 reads CSVSQGPEAFF. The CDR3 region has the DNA TGCAGCGTCTCACAGGGGCCTGAAGCTTTCTTT.

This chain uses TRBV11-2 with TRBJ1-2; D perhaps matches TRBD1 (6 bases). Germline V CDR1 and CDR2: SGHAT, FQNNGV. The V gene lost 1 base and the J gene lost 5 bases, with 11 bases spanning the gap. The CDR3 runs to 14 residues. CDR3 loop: CASSLAPGAYGYTF. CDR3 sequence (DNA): TGTGCCAGCAGCTTAGCACCAGGGGCGTATGGCTACACCTTC.

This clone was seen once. The CDR3 DNA reads TGCAGCGTGGGACATACAGGGGACACTGAAGCTTTCTTT. Its translation is CSVGHTGDTEAFF. This chain joins TRBV29-1 and TRBJ1-1, with 7 bases lining up with TRBD1. Germline-derived CDR1 and CDR2 are SQVTM and ANQGSEA. V trimming: 6 bases; J trimming: 3 bases; junction bases outside the gene matches: 7. This CDR3 is built from 13 residues.

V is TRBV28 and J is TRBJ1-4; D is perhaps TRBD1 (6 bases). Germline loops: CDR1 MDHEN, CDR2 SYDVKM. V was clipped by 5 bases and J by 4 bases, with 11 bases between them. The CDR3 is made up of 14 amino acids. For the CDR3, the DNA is TGTGCCAGCAGTCGGGGGGCCGGTAATGAAAAACTGTTTTTT. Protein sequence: CASSRGAGNEKLFF.